This entry concerns a single T cell receptor (beta chain). This record belongs to a study of TIL therapy for anti-PD-1-resistant metastatic lung cancer. For the study at large: Half of patients were current or former smokers.

Described time point: pre-treatment sample, taken before nivolumab and TIL therapy. This CDR3 comprises 19 residues. V was clipped by 5 bases and J by 0 bases; unmatched bases: 12. The germline V gene has CDR1 SGHAT and CDR2 FQNNGV. This was the immunoSEQ v3 assay. Each library reached 2.1 million or so read pairs, or about 5-6 million at deep level. The repertoire was sequenced with immunoSEQ multiplex PCR; TCRdb's copy has only in-frame clones and lacks some. Here the sample spans 55,000 to 65,000 clones, over 70% being singletons. The chain links TRBV11-2 to TRBJ2-6; 8 bases map to TRBD1. This receptor was identified in a person aged 25 to 80 with non-small cell lung cancer. The specimen was blood, collected at baseline. CDR3 nucleotide sequence: TGTGCCAGCAGCCGAACTATCGGACAGGGAGCCTCTGGGGCCAACGTCCTGACTTTC. Its protein is CASSRTIGQGASGANVLTF.